This is a list of T cell receptor beta chains from one sample in a study of human T cells and chemical hapten exposure. In TCRdb, the RACE reads were re-called with MiXCR into one record per CDR3 protein. The data show around 250,000 distinct CDR3 sequences, approximately 8.6% seen once. The starting material was whole blood, obtained in connection with sensitization to the hapten diphenylcyclopropenone (DPC). The source is a middle-aged woman with alopecia areata. Some clones in this sample may be carry-over from other donors' samples. Each CDR3 is given with its conserved first and last residue. Fields, in order: J gene, clone size, CDR3 length, V gene, CDR3 protein. Expanded clones get a size class; other rows say once, few or many, or leave the size out.

J gene: TRBJ2-3; clone size: many; CDR3 length: 14; V gene: TRBV6-1; CDR3 protein: CASTTSVGADTQYF
J gene: TRBJ1-5; clone size: few; CDR3 length: 13; V gene: TRBV6-2/TRBV6-3; CDR3 protein: CASRWGINQPQHF
J gene: TRBJ2-2; clone size: many; CDR3 length: 16; V gene: TRBV9; CDR3 protein: CASSVAPGTLIAELFF
J gene: TRBJ2-7; clone size: few; CDR3 length: 15; V gene: TRBV25-1; CDR3 protein: CASSTASGGLGEQYF
J gene: TRBJ2-1; clone size: many; CDR3 length: 15; V gene: TRBV5-8; CDR3 protein: CASSPGLASYNEQFF
J gene: TRBJ2-7; clone size: many; CDR3 length: 14; V gene: TRBV6-2/TRBV6-3; CDR3 protein: CASSYGGTLHEQYF
J gene: TRBJ2-3; clone size: .; CDR3 length: 17; V gene: TRBV28; CDR3 protein: CASSFPGTSGRTDTEYF
J gene: TRBJ2-3; clone size: many; CDR3 length: 15; V gene: TRBV11-2; CDR3 protein: CASSLIAGRTDTQYF
J gene: TRBJ2-7; clone size: few; CDR3 length: 14; V gene: TRBV6-2/TRBV6-3; CDR3 protein: CASSTRTGGYEQYF
J gene: TRBJ2-3; clone size: few; CDR3 length: 15; V gene: TRBV6-5; CDR3 protein: CASSPQGIGTDTQYF
J gene: TRBJ2-3; clone size: .; CDR3 length: 16; V gene: TRBV7-2; CDR3 protein: CASRINQGASTDTQYF
J gene: TRBJ1-1; clone size: few; CDR3 length: 14; V gene: TRBV7-2; CDR3 protein: CASSLIQGGTEAFF
J gene: TRBJ2-1; clone size: few; CDR3 length: 15; V gene: TRBV6-5; CDR3 protein: CASSYQKGSYNEQFF
J gene: TRBJ2-7; clone size: few; CDR3 length: 15; V gene: TRBV4-1; CDR3 protein: CASSQGLAGVGEQYF
J gene: TRBJ2-3; clone size: few; CDR3 length: 18; V gene: TRBV10-3; CDR3 protein: CAISESIGTGVGTDTQYF
J gene: TRBJ2-7; clone size: .; CDR3 length: 15; V gene: TRBV10-2; CDR3 protein: CASSGGTSDLYEQYF
J gene: TRBJ2-6; clone size: .; CDR3 length: 15; V gene: TRBV2; CDR3 protein: CASSAEGAGANVLTF
J gene: TRBJ1-1; clone size: .; CDR3 length: 15; V gene: TRBV7-9; CDR3 protein: CASSPMAGVNTEAFF
J gene: TRBJ2-1; clone size: .; CDR3 length: 15; V gene: TRBV28; CDR3 protein: CASDPGPRGVIEQFF
J gene: TRBJ1-2; clone size: few; CDR3 length: 16; V gene: TRBV29-1; CDR3 protein: CSVDRDRGLTNYGYTF
J gene: TRBJ2-7; clone size: few; CDR3 length: 16; V gene: TRBV6-5; CDR3 protein: CASSYSIPADYYEQYF
J gene: TRBJ2-1; clone size: many; CDR3 length: 14; V gene: TRBV7-2; CDR3 protein: CASSLVAGRNEQFF
J gene: TRBJ2-3; clone size: many; CDR3 length: 11; V gene: TRBV4-2; CDR3 protein: CASSQADTQYF
J gene: TRBJ2-1; clone size: few; CDR3 length: 14; V gene: TRBV7-9; CDR3 protein: CASSFGAGAREQFF
J gene: TRBJ1-1; clone size: .; CDR3 length: 16; V gene: TRBV6-6; CDR3 protein: CASTALASRMNTEAFF
J gene: TRBJ1-1; clone size: few; CDR3 length: 14; V gene: TRBV6-6; CDR3 protein: CASSPLRTGPEAFF